These T cell receptor beta chains were read from a single sample in a study of T cells in Graves' hyperthyroidism and ophthalmopathy. Via MiXCR, TCRdb re-called the multiplex PCR reads, giving one row per CDR3 protein. The sample holds roughly 840,000 distinct CDR3 sequences, around 39% seen once. The sequencing sample was made of blood. The receptors shown here come from a man between 18 and 35 years old with Graves' hyperthyroidism. Each CDR3 is given with its conserved first and last residue. Each record gives: clone size, V gene, D gene, J gene, CDR3 protein, CDR3 DNA. A D gene is named only where the DNA matches it firmly. A row's size may be missing; if present it is once, few, many or a size class.

abundance: many; v_gene: TRBV29-1; d_gene: TRBD2; j_gene: TRBJ2-7; CDR3aa: CSVTGLAGPAYEQYF; CDR3nt: TGCAGCGTGACCGGACTAGCGGGCCCTGCCTACGAGCAGTACTTC
abundance: NA; v_gene: TRBV7-9; d_gene: NA; j_gene: TRBJ2-2; CDR3aa: CASSLVSGIAGELFF; CDR3nt: TGTGCCAGCAGCTTAGTATCAGGGATCGCCGGGGAGCTGTTTTTT
abundance: many; v_gene: TRBV9; d_gene: TRBD1; j_gene: TRBJ1-2; CDR3aa: CASSGPGTVIYGYTF; CDR3nt: TGTGCCAGCAGCGGGCCCGGGACAGTTATCTATGGCTACACCTTC
abundance: many; v_gene: TRBV19; d_gene: NA; j_gene: TRBJ1-2; CDR3aa: CASSNIGGNYGYTF; CDR3nt: TGTGCCAGTAGTAACATAGGGGGGAACTATGGCTACACCTTC
abundance: once; v_gene: TRBV6-5; d_gene: NA; j_gene: TRBJ2-7; CDR3aa: CASSKADSYEQYF; CDR3nt: TGTGCCAGCAGTAAAGCGGACTCCTACGAGCAGTACTTC
abundance: NA; v_gene: TRBV7-2; d_gene: TRBD2; j_gene: TRBJ2-7; CDR3aa: CASSQGWEGPHEQYF; CDR3nt: TGCGCCAGCAGCCAAGGGTGGGAGGGCCCCCACGAGCAGTACTTC
abundance: many; v_gene: TRBV7-9; d_gene: NA; j_gene: TRBJ2-7; CDR3aa: CASSSQTHREQYF; CDR3nt: TGTGCCAGCAGCTCTCAAACGCATCGTGAGCAGTACTTC
abundance: NA; v_gene: TRBV9; d_gene: NA; j_gene: TRBJ2-5; CDR3aa: CASSRTGWESQYF; CDR3nt: TGTGCCAGCAGCCGAACAGGGTGGGAGTCCCAGTACTTC
abundance: NA; v_gene: TRBV6-5; d_gene: NA; j_gene: TRBJ2-7; CDR3aa: CASSFGPRRDEQYF; CDR3nt: TGTGCCAGCAGTTTTGGGCCAAGGAGGGACGAGCAGTACTTC
abundance: NA; v_gene: TRBV7-3; d_gene: NA; j_gene: TRBJ2-6; CDR3aa: CASGQGQGAGANVLTF; CDR3nt: TGTGCCAGCGGCCAAGGCCAGGGAGCTGGGGCCAACGTCCTGACTTTC
abundance: few; v_gene: TRBV9; d_gene: TRBD2; j_gene: TRBJ2-5; CDR3aa: CASSPPGGKTQYF; CDR3nt: TGTGCCAGCTCACCGCCGGGAGGGAAGACCCAGTACTTC
abundance: many; v_gene: TRBV7-9; d_gene: NA; j_gene: TRBJ1-5; CDR3aa: CASSLGRYSNQPQHF; CDR3nt: TGTGCCAGCAGCTTAGGGCGGTATAGCAATCAGCCCCAGCATTTT
abundance: NA; v_gene: TRBV4-1; d_gene: NA; j_gene: TRBJ1-5; CDR3aa: CASSQSGLGNQPQHF; CDR3nt: TGCGCCAGCAGCCAATCCGGACTGGGCAATCAGCCCCAGCATTTT
abundance: NA; v_gene: TRBV7-9; d_gene: NA; j_gene: TRBJ2-7; CDR3aa: CASSQGESSYEQYF; CDR3nt: TGCGCCAGCAGCCAAGGTGAGAGCTCCTACGAGCAGTACTTC
abundance: NA; v_gene: TRBV12-3/TRBV12-4; d_gene: TRBD1; j_gene: TRBJ2-7; CDR3aa: CASSLLGGGQGDYEQYF; CDR3nt: TGTGCCAGCAGTCTCCTAGGGGGCGGACAGGGAGACTACGAGCAGTACTTC
abundance: few; v_gene: TRBV12-3/TRBV12-4; d_gene: NA; j_gene: TRBJ1-5; CDR3aa: CASSFRGLGQPQHF; CDR3nt: TGTGCCAGCAGTTTCAGAGGCTTGGGGCAGCCCCAGCATTTT
abundance: many; v_gene: TRBV5-6; d_gene: TRBD2; j_gene: TRBJ2-5; CDR3aa: CASRLSGGTETQYF; CDR3nt: TGTGCCAGCAGGCTTAGCGGGGGGACAGAGACCCAGTACTTC
abundance: NA; v_gene: TRBV5-1; d_gene: NA; j_gene: TRBJ2-7; CDR3aa: CASSQEASDEQYF; CDR3nt: TGCGCCAGCAGCCAAGAAGCCAGCGACGAGCAGTACTTC
abundance: NA; v_gene: TRBV2; d_gene: NA; j_gene: TRBJ1-5; CDR3aa: CASSYDRYSNQPQHF; CDR3nt: TGTGCCAGCAGTTATGACAGATATAGCAATCAGCCCCAGCATTTT
abundance: NA; v_gene: TRBV2; d_gene: NA; j_gene: TRBJ1-6; CDR3aa: CASSLGTAVRNSPLHF; CDR3nt: TGTGCCAGCAGCTTAGGGACGGCAGTCAGAAATTCACCCCTCCACTTT
abundance: NA; v_gene: TRBV7-2; d_gene: TRBD1; j_gene: TRBJ1-1; CDR3aa: CASSFSTGERTEAFF; CDR3nt: TGCGCCAGCAGCTTCTCGACAGGGGAGAGAACTGAAGCTTTCTTT
abundance: few; v_gene: TRBV6-5; d_gene: NA; j_gene: TRBJ2-5; CDR3aa: CASSYSSGGAGGTQYF; CDR3nt: TGTGCCAGCAGTTACTCAAGCGGGGGAGCAGGGGGGACCCAGTACTTC
abundance: many; v_gene: TRBV15; d_gene: NA; j_gene: TRBJ2-2; CDR3aa: CATSRGRYTGELFF; CDR3nt: TGTGCCACCAGCAGAGGCAGGTACACCGGGGAGCTGTTTTTT